This T cell receptor beta chain appears in the sequencing data of a study of T cell responses to AZD1222 COVID-19 vaccine. Assay: immunoSEQ multiplex PCR; the TCRdb copy retains only in-frame clones and omits some. The sample includes 70,000 to 95,000 clones, about 91% seen only once; the top ten take 8%. This CDR3 contains 18 residues. The germline V and J ends were trimmed by 0 bases and 0 bases, with 18 bases remaining between them. Germline V gives CDR1 MGHDK, CDR2 SYGVNS. The count of this clone is one. Its matching antigen is unknown. Broader study findings: Among AZD1222 vaccinees, only five to seven were seropositive at baseline. Most donors were white British, females outnumbered males, and clonal diversity was possibly underestimated. Repertoires in all cases were sampled only once the peak T cell response had passed.

The TCR originated in an adult who received the AZD1222 COVID-19 vaccine. V gene TRBV25-1 combines with J gene TRBJ2-7; D perhaps matches TRBD2 (6 bases). The sample was peripheral blood, taken 28 days after the second AZD1222 dose. The CDR3 reads CASSEYRESSGHSYEQYF. CDR3 nucleotides: TGTGCCAGCAGTGAATACAGGGAGAGTAGCGGACACTCCTACGAGCAGTACTTC.